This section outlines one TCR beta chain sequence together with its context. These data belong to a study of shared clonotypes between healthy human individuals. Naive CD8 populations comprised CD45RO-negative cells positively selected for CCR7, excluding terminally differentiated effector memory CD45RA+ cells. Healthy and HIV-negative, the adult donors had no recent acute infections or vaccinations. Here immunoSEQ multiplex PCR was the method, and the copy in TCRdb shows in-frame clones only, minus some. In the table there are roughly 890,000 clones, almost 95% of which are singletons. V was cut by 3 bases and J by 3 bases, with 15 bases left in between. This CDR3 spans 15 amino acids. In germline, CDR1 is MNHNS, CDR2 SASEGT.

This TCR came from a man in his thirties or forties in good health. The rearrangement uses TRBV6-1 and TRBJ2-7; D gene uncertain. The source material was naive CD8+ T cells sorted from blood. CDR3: CASSDLAGPIYEQYF. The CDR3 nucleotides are TGTGCCAGCAGTGATCTTGCAGGCCCCATCTACGAGCAGTACTTC.